Listed below are T cell receptor beta chains from one sample, sequenced in a study of T cells after yellow fever vaccination. A single record per CDR3 protein comes from TCRdb applying MiXCR to the 5' RACE reads. The table has about 350,000 distinct CDR3 sequences, around a tenth seen once. Sequenced material: PBMCs, taken on the day of the first yellow fever vaccination. These receptors originate from a man younger than 35 who received the YFV17D yellow fever vaccine. The CDR3 runs from the conserved cysteine through the conserved F or W. Fields, in order: clone size, V gene, J gene, D gene, CDR3 protein, CDR3 DNA. The D gene is left open where the match is weak. Not every row has a clone size; where given, it reads once, few, many or a size class.

many	TRBV10-3	TRBJ1-1	-	CAISGTVNTEAFF	TGTGCCATCAGTGGGACGGTGAACACTGAAGCTTTCTTT
few	TRBV28	TRBJ2-5	-	CASSFGGRGETQYF	TGTGCCAGCAGTTTCGGGGGGCGCGGTGAGACCCAGTACTTC
-	TRBV6-5	TRBJ2-7	-	CASSYELVSYEQYF	TGTGCCAGCAGTTACGAATTGGTCTCCTACGAGCAGTACTTC
-	TRBV2	TRBJ2-1	-	CASSDSPGLTEQFF	TGTGCCAGCAGTGACTCCCCAGGGCTAACTGAGCAGTTCTTC
-	TRBV25-1	TRBJ1-1	-	CASSDLGATEAFF	TGTGCCAGCAGTGATCTGGGAGCCACTGAAGCTTTCTTT
-	TRBV6-2/TRBV6-3	TRBJ2-7	-	CASDQGGYEQYF	TGTGCCAGCGACCAAGGCGGCTACGAGCAGTACTTC
few	TRBV7-2	TRBJ2-3	-	CASSLGWADTQYF	TGTGCCAGCAGCTTAGGATGGGCAGATACGCAGTATTTT
-	TRBV10-2	TRBJ2-3	-	CASSSSGLAADTQYF	TGCGCCAGCAGTTCCTCGGGACTCGCGGCGGATACGCAGTATTTT
few	TRBV5-5	TRBJ2-3	-	CASSSEDITDTQYF	TGTGCCAGCAGCTCGGAAGATATCACAGATACGCAGTATTTT
-	TRBV3-1	TRBJ1-2	-	CASSHGVGGYTF	TGTGCCAGCAGCCATGGAGTGGGTGGCTACACCTTC
-	TRBV10-3	TRBJ2-7	-	CAISESVSTVEQYF	TGTGCCATCAGTGAGTCGGTATCGACAGTCGAGCAGTACTTC
-	TRBV20-1	TRBJ2-7	TRBD2	CSAREDKRGEGYEQYF	TGCAGTGCTAGGGAGGACAAGCGGGGGGAGGGCTACGAGCAGTACTTC
-	TRBV5-1	TRBJ2-3	TRBD2	CASSLALLAGVTDTQYF	TGCGCCAGCAGCTTGGCTCTTCTAGCGGGGGTCACAGATACGCAGTATTTT
-	TRBV10-3	TRBJ1-6	-	CAISESDGFYNSPLHF	TGTGCCATCAGTGAGTCGGACGGATTCTATAATTCACCCCTCCACTTT
few	TRBV20-1	TRBJ2-7	-	CSARDLTESVGYTYEQYF	TGCAGTGCTAGAGATTTGACGGAAAGTGTGGGGTACACCTACGAGCAGTACTTC
few	TRBV12-3/TRBV12-4	TRBJ2-7	TRBD2	CASSMGLAGYYEQYF	TGTGCCAGCAGTATGGGACTAGCGGGGTACTACGAGCAGTACTTC
-	TRBV7-2	TRBJ1-6	-	CASSLGSAGRQSPLHF	TGTGCCAGCAGCTTAGGGTCGGCAGGGAGACAATCACCCCTCCACTTT
few	TRBV20-1	TRBJ2-1	TRBD2	CSASGLAGGLWDNEQFF	TGCAGTGCTAGCGGACTAGCGGGGGGGCTCTGGGACAATGAGCAGTTCTTC
-	TRBV2	TRBJ1-2	-	CASRGQPYNGYTF	TGTGCCAGCAGAGGACAGCCCTACAATGGCTACACCTTC
-	TRBV7-2	TRBJ2-3	TRBD2	CASSPGTTSSTDTQYF	TGTGCCAGCAGCCCAGGGACTACCTCGAGCACAGATACGCAGTATTTT
-	TRBV27	TRBJ2-1	TRBD1	CASSPLRDRDYEQFF	TGTGCCAGCAGCCCCCTAAGGGACAGGGACTATGAGCAGTTCTTC
-	TRBV28	TRBJ1-1	-	CASSFRRSNTEAFF	TGTGCCAGCAGTTTCCGACGGTCGAACACTGAAGCTTTCTTT
few	TRBV18	TRBJ2-7	-	CASSPRGTLVEQYF	TGTGCCAGCTCCCCTAGGGGCACCCTCGTCGAGCAGTACTTC
-	TRBV20-1	TRBJ1-5	TRBD1	CSAGGTGGGQPQHF	TGCAGTGCCGGCGGGACAGGGGGCGGTCAGCCCCAGCATTTT
few	TRBV4-1	TRBJ1-1	-	CASSQGRGLNTEAFF	TGCGCCAGCAGCCAAGGGCGGGGGTTGAACACTGAAGCTTTCTTT
-	TRBV23-1	TRBJ2-5	-	CASGVLQGTGARETQYF	TGCGCCAGCGGGGTTTTACAGGGGACGGGGGCTAGGGAGACCCAGTACTTC
-	TRBV4-3	TRBJ2-5	-	CASSQDRYGQETQYF	TGCGCCAGCAGCCAAGATCGGTACGGACAAGAGACCCAGTACTTC
few	TRBV7-9	TRBJ1-1	-	CASSDSTGNTEAFF	TGTGCCAGCAGCGATTCCACGGGGAACACTGAAGCTTTCTTT
few	TRBV13	TRBJ2-1	-	CASSHRQDSYNEQFF	TGTGCCAGCAGCCATCGACAGGACTCCTACAATGAGCAGTTCTTC